This T cell receptor beta chain emerged from a study of T cells after yellow fever vaccination (dated by TCRdb to between 2018 and 2021). Regarding the research as a whole: Libraries from fractions with low cell numbers were prepared with the SMART-Seq v4 Ultra Low Input RNA kit. To follow T-cell clones before and after both primary and booster YFV17D yellow fever vaccination, bulk TCR alpha and beta repertoires underwent longitudinal sequencing. Two healthy male donors, one aged 18 to 30 and one aged 30 to 40 years, were included in the cohort. Blood was collected at multiple timepoints before and after primary and secondary immunization, and bulk PBMC replicates and cell subsets were isolated. General conclusions and limits of the study: FACS-sorted repertoires could contain abundant contaminating clonotypes from the bulk population, so computational filtering was required. The study included only a couple of donors, which limits how far the findings can be generalized. Most clones expanded after primary vaccination (96% of CD4 and roughly 91% of CD8) were re-detected after the booster, suggesting that broad memory maintenance occurred. Compared with the primary T-cell response, the secondary T-cell response was weaker but faster, peaking on day 5 rather than day 15. A small fraction of clonotypes appeared in both the CD4 and CD8 compartments, likely as a result of convergent recombination.

TCR cDNA was synthesized by 5'RACE template switching, through which a universal primer site and unique molecular identifiers were introduced. cDNA synthesis was primed from both the TCR alpha and TCR beta constant segments. Library amplification involved two PCR steps, and the second step added sample barcodes and sequencing adapters. Libraries were sequenced on Illumina HiSeq 2500 (2x100 bp) or NovaSeq (2x150 bp). Turning to the authors' computational methods: MIGEC was used to demultiplex reads and collapse the reads into UMI consensus sequences, and MiXCR was used for V(D)J alignment. Using edgeR on replicate PBMC samples, clonotypes were called vaccine-responding if FDR was below 0.01 and the log2 fold change was above 5 up to day 15. Bulk clonotypes were assigned CD4 or CD8 identity according to which sequenced CD4 or CD8 repertoire held them at higher abundance. In TCRdb, the public reads were trimmed at Q25 with fastp and aligned with MiXCR, with productive beta chains retained. Rows matching on CDR3 protein sequence are summarized as one entry with the most common DNA and genes. The V and J calls were determined by TCRdb, not by the authors. For this sample there are roughly 180,000 distinct CDR3 sequences; approximately 6.2% appear just once. 2.9% of the sample is held by the ten biggest clonotypes.

This clonotype was seen at least ten times. Its target antigen remains unknown. Base qualities were left out, and no much larger clone turns up one base away. The meaning of the sample's treatment or condition label: live attenuated yellow fever vaccine strain. PBMCs were isolated from peripheral blood using a standard Ficoll-Paque protocol. Dynabeads CD4 and CD8 positive selection kits were used to isolate the CD4 and CD8 T-cell fractions. RNA was extracted with TriZol from bulk PBMCs, CD4 and CD8 fractions, and dextramer-positive and dextramer-negative fractions. After removal of 6 bases from V and 5 bases from J, the junction retains 4 bases not matched to a gene. Taken from cysteine to phenylalanine, the CDR3 has 13 residues. The retained sequence is limited to the CDR3, 39 bases, with the frame set at the first base. CDR1 DFQATT and CDR2 SNEGSKA were looked up in the germline V gene (reference sequence).

The chain links TRBV20-1 with TRBJ2-1, with 10 central nucleotides matching TRBD1. The TCR originated in a young man who received the YFV17D yellow fever vaccine. This material consisted of CD4+ T cells sorted from PBMCs, taken on the day of the first yellow fever vaccination. The nucleotide sequence is given as TGCAGTGCAGGGACAGGGGCTAACAATGAGCAGTTCTTC. This encodes CSAGTGANNEQFF.